This TCR beta chain was identified in a study of T cells after yellow fever vaccination. Study outcomes and limitations: Though weaker, the secondary response peaked faster, on day 5 versus 15. FACS-sorted repertoires could contain abundant clonotypes contaminating from the bulk population.

TCRdb re-analysed the 5' RACE reads in MiXCR, keeping a single row per CDR3 protein. Found here are hundreds of thousands of distinct CDR3 sequences, roughly 13% of them singletons; the top ten hold roughly 13%. To note about this clonotype: Its target is unknown. Because the CDR3's place on the DNA is in doubt, the DNA is left out and the CDR3 is given as listed by TCRdb.

The TCR comes from a man aged 30 to 39 who received the YFV17D yellow fever vaccine. The sequencing used PBMCs, collected on the day of the yellow fever booster vaccination.

CDR3 sequence: CVSWEQMRTPGSCFF. The chain has TRBV23-1 and TRBJ2-2; the table's D call, TRBD2, was not checked against the DNA. TRBV23-1 is placed among ORFs of uncertain function. The CDR3 has 15 residues if both end residues are counted.